This T cell receptor beta chain was sequenced for a study of control samples from healthy donors and cancer patients. Assay: immunoSEQ multiplex PCR; the TCRdb copy retains only in-frame clones and omits some. The sample has fewer than 150,000 clones, 75% to 95% seen once. V dropped 2 bases and J dropped 1 base, with 12 bases sitting between them. Germline V CDR1 and CDR2: SGHNT, YYREEE (reference sequence). The CDR3 contains 15 residues. The chain couples TRBV5-4 to TRBJ2-5, with TRBD2 as a possible D gene (5 bases). The clonotype comes from a man in his late teens or twenties in good health. The sample taken for sequencing was blood. The CDR3 sequence: CASSFTRATQETQYF. The CDR3 DNA follows: TGTGCCAGCAGCTTTACGCGGGCTACCCAAGAGACCCAGTACTTC.